This T cell receptor (beta chain) was recovered during a study of blood T cell repertoires in COVID-19. As for the study in general: Some COVID-19 samples were acute and others convalescent; all came from the United States, Italy and Spain.

In the source study's methods: Estimation of nucleated cell counts was performed using reference gene primer amplification. Method: immunoSEQ multiplex PCR; TCRdb's copy keeps in-frame clones and lacks some. Clone size and the V and J calls come from that table; the DNA yielded D and trimming. The sample yields around 73,000 clones, approximately 80% seen once. This clone was picked up one time. V was shortened by 1 base and J by 3 bases, with 11 bases between the two germline ends. The CDR3 consists of 14 residues. Germline CDR1 is SGHTS and CDR2 is YDEGEE. This rearrangement joins TRBV5-8 to TRBJ2-7; TRBD2 might be the D (5 bases). This clonotype originated in a woman in her sixties with acute or convalescent COVID-19. The sequencing sample was made of peripheral blood. The CDR3 spells CASSLSGGYYEQYF. For the CDR3, the DNA is TGTGCCAGCAGCTTGTCGGGCGGGTACTACGAGCAGTACTTC.